A selection of T cell receptor beta chains follows, all from one sample in a study of cytomegalovirus exposure and HLA in healthy donors. Repertoires were generated with immunoSEQ multiplex PCR, while TCRdb's copy carries only in-frame clones and drops some. The data contain 160,000 or so clones, roughly 85% of them singletons. The sample comprised PBMCs. The source is a male donor in good health and CMV-seropositive. CDR3s include the opening cysteine and the closing phenylalanine or tryptophan. A D gene is named only where the DNA matches it firmly. Size is stated for part of the rows, as once, few or many counts, or as a class when the clone is expanded.

>TRBJ1-2|NA|TRBV29-1|TRBD1
CSGGQEIYGYTF
TGCAGCGGTGGACAGGAGATCTATGGCTACACCTTC
>TRBJ2-7|NA|TRBV18|NA
CASSPPGGSYEQYF
TGTGCCAGCTCACCACCGGGGGGCTCCTACGAGCAGTACTTC
>TRBJ1-5|NA|TRBV7-2|NA
CASSVGPQGNQPQHF
TGTGCCAGCAGCGTCGGTCCACAGGGTAATCAGCCCCAGCATTTT
>TRBJ2-7|NA|TRBV27|NA
CASSLAFPQITYEQYF
TGTGCCAGCAGTTTAGCTTTTCCGCAGATAACCTACGAGCAGTACTTC
>TRBJ2-7|NA|TRBV14|NA
CASSRAGGTYEQYF
TGTGCCAGCAGCCGGGCGGGCGGGACCTACGAGCAGTACTTC
>TRBJ2-6|NA|TRBV11-2|TRBD2
CASSWTLTSGSTGANGLTF
TGTGCCAGCAGCTGGACCCTGACTAGCGGGAGTACGGGGGCCAACGGCCTGACTTTC
>TRBJ2-7|NA|TRBV28|NA
CASSLIGVENYEQYF
TGTGCCAGCAGTTTAATCGGGGTCGAAAACTACGAGCAGTACTTC
>TRBJ1-4|NA|TRBV7-2|TRBD1
CASSPGQGGEKLFF
TGTGCCAGCAGCCCCGGACAGGGCGGTGAAAAACTGTTTTTT
>TRBJ2-7|NA|TRBV6-5|TRBD2
CASRDGSSGNYEQYF
TGTGCCAGCAGGGACGGGTCTAGCGGGAACTACGAGCAGTACTTC
>TRBJ1-1|NA|TRBV28|TRBD1
CASSRQGSGDTEAFF
TGTGCCAGCAGCCGACAGGGGTCCGGCGACACTGAAGCTTTCTTT
>TRBJ2-7|NA|TRBV6-5|NA
CASSPLSGAGEQYF
TGTGCCAGCAGCCCCCTCTCGGGAGCGGGTGAGCAGTACTTC
>TRBJ2-5|once|TRBV5-8|NA
CASSLRGQETQYF
TGTGCCAGCAGCTTGCGGGGACAAGAGACCCAGTACTTC
>TRBJ2-5|NA|TRBV4-3|TRBD1
CASSRDRGETQYF
TGCGCCAGCAGCCGGGACAGGGGAGAGACCCAGTACTTC
>TRBJ2-1|once|TRBV7-6|TRBD1
CASSPDDRGNEQFF
TGTGCCAGCAGCCCCGACGACAGGGGTAATGAGCAGTTCTTC
>TRBJ1-1|NA|TRBV30|NA
CASRWNTEAFF
TGTGCCTCCAGGTGGAACACTGAAGCTTTCTTT
>TRBJ2-7|NA|TRBV7-8|TRBD1
CASSPRRDSSYEQYF
TGTGCCAGCAGCCCACGCCGGGACAGTAGTTACGAGCAGTACTTC
>TRBJ2-7|NA|TRBV30|NA
CASEQVNEQYF
TGTGCCTCTGAACAAGTGAACGAGCAGTACTTC
>TRBJ2-1|NA|TRBV18|TRBD2
CASSPGLAGIGEQFF
TGTGCCAGCTCCCCGGGACTAGCGGGAATAGGTGAGCAGTTCTTC
>TRBJ2-1|NA|TRBV28|TRBD1
CASSPGTGLHNEQFF
TGTGCCAGCTCTCCCGGGACAGGATTACACAATGAGCAGTTCTTC
>TRBJ1-4|NA|TRBV7-8|NA
CASSPGHNEKLFF
TGTGCCAGCAGCCCCGGACATAATGAAAAACTGTTTTTT
>TRBJ2-1|once|TRBV4-1|TRBD2
CASSQRTGKGLAGGPSYNEQFF
TGCGCCAGCAGCCAGCGGACAGGTAAGGGGCTAGCGGGAGGGCCGTCCTACAATGAGCAGTTCTTC
>TRBJ2-3|once|TRBV7-8|NA
CASSLPPDSTPDTQYF
TGTGCCAGCAGCTTACCCCCGGACTCAACCCCGGATACGCAGTATTTT
>TRBJ1-2|NA|TRBV27|TRBD1
CASSPSRTGVGYTF
TGTGCCAGCAGTCCATCTCGGACAGGGGTAGGCTACACCTTC
>TRBJ1-2|NA|TRBV10-3|NA
CATSDQQGFNYGYTF
TGTGCCACCTCGGATCAACAGGGATTTAACTATGGCTACACCTTC
>TRBJ2-1|NA|TRBV27|NA
CASSQDRGIAYNEQFF
TGTGCCAGCAGCCAAGACCGAGGGATCGCCTACAATGAGCAGTTCTTC
>TRBJ1-1|NA|TRBV7-2|NA
CASSLGLPRNTEAFF
TGTGCCAGCAGCTTAGGTCTCCCGAGGAACACTGAAGCTTTCTTT
>TRBJ2-5|NA|TRBV11-2|TRBD2
CASSIIAGLRETQYF
TGTGCCAGCAGCATTATAGCGGGACTTAGAGAGACCCAGTACTTC
>TRBJ1-1|NA|TRBV9|TRBD1
CASSVDRGTTEAFF
TGTGCCAGCAGCGTAGACAGGGGGACCACTGAAGCTTTCTTT
>TRBJ2-7|NA|TRBV28|TRBD1
CASSFLTGGMDEQYF
TGTGCCAGCAGCTTTTTGACAGGGGGCATGGACGAGCAGTACTTC
>TRBJ1-1|once|TRBV7-2|TRBD1
CASSAIQGVSTEAFF
TGTGCCAGCAGCGCGATACAGGGGGTGAGCACTGAAGCTTTCTTT
>TRBJ2-5|once|TRBV27|TRBD2
CASGTHRALGASGSQETQYF
TGTGCCAGCGGAACACACCGGGCCCTCGGGGCTAGCGGGAGCCAAGAGACCCAGTACTTC
>TRBJ1-1|NA|TRBV5-4|NA
CASSLGGDRGDTEAFF
TGTGCCAGCAGCTTGGGCGGGGACCGGGGCGACACTGAAGCTTTCTTT
>TRBJ2-1|NA|TRBV7-2|TRBD2
CASSVELAGDYNEQFF
TGTGCCAGCAGCGTAGAACTAGCGGGGGATTACAATGAGCAGTTCTTC
>TRBJ2-7|NA|TRBV7-6|TRBD1
CASSLEHSGTGFSYEQYF
TGTGCCAGCAGCTTAGAACACTCCGGGACAGGGTTTTCCTACGAGCAGTACTTC
>TRBJ1-4|NA|TRBV5-6|TRBD1
CASTGGGEEKLFF
TGTGCCAGCACAGGGGGCGGAGAAGAAAAACTGTTTTTT
>TRBJ1-5|NA|TRBV18|TRBD1
CASSLGTEGQPQHF
TGTGCCAGCTCACTTGGGACAGAAGGTCAGCCCCAGCATTTT
>TRBJ1-1|NA|TRBV6-5|TRBD1
CASSYSRRGHTEAFF
TGTGCCAGCAGTTACTCGAGAAGGGGGCATACTGAAGCTTTCTTT
>TRBJ1-2|NA|TRBV30|NA
CAWSGQATGYGYTF
TGTGCCTGGAGTGGACAGGCTACTGGCTATGGCTACACCTTC
>TRBJ2-7|once|TRBV28|NA
CASKDNLKGAEQYF
TGTGCCAGCAAGGACAATCTGAAGGGTGCCGAGCAGTACTTC
>TRBJ2-5|NA|TRBV10-3|NA
CAISDGTAKETQYF
TGTGCCATCAGTGATGGTACAGCTAAAGAGACCCAGTACTTC
>TRBJ2-1|NA|TRBV11-3|NA
CASSGPYNEQFF
TGTGCCAGCAGCGGGCCCTACAATGAGCAGTTCTTC
>TRBJ2-1|NA|TRBV9|TRBD1
CASSDTGASYNEQFF
TGTGCCAGCAGTGACACAGGGGCCTCCTACAATGAGCAGTTCTTC
>TRBJ2-3|NA|TRBV10-1|TRBD2
CASSERLLAGQYF
TGCGCCAGCAGTGAGCGGTTACTAGCGGGGCAGTATTTT
>TRBJ1-2|NA|TRBV7-9|TRBD1
CASSLGPTGASSVDGYTF
TGTGCCAGCAGCTTAGGCCCTACAGGGGCCAGCTCGGTAGATGGCTACACCTTC
>TRBJ1-6|once|TRBV27|NA
CASTPISYNSPLHF
TGTGCCAGCACCCCTATCTCCTATAATTCACCCCTCCACTTT
>TRBJ2-5|NA|TRBV10-3|TRBD1
CATSVGTGGEETQYF
TGTGCCACCAGTGTAGGGACAGGGGGTGAGGAGACCCAGTACTTC
>TRBJ1-1|NA|TRBV11-2|TRBD1
CASSPGQGAEAFF
TGTGCCAGCAGCCCGGGACAGGGGGCTGAAGCTTTCTTT
>TRBJ2-1|NA|TRBV19|NA
CASSITESSYNEQFF
TGTGCCAGTAGTATAACAGAGAGCTCCTACAATGAGCAGTTCTTC
>TRBJ1-1|NA|TRBV5-5|NA
CASSVTGSRGFLEAFF
TGTGCCAGCAGCGTTACAGGGAGTAGGGGTTTCCTTGAAGCTTTCTTT
>TRBJ1-3|NA|TRBV27|NA
CASSTGTGNTIYF
TGTGCCAGCAGTACAGGTACTGGAAACACCATATATTTT
>TRBJ2-7|NA|TRBV7-8|TRBD1
CASSADRGYEQYF
TGTGCCAGCAGCGCGGACAGGGGCTACGAGCAGTACTTC
>TRBJ2-7|NA|TRBV5-1|NA
CASSTNSYEQYF
TGCGCCAGCAGCACAAACTCCTACGAGCAGTACTTC
>TRBJ1-4|NA|TRBV25-1|TRBD1
CASSEYPGQGNEKLFF
TGTGCCAGCAGTGAATATCCGGGACAGGGGAATGAAAAACTGTTTTTT